This TCR beta chain emerged from a study of cytotoxic CD8 clonotypes in ibrutinib-treated CLL (dated by TCRdb to 2020 to 2022). The study in broad terms: The cohort included some 14 treatment-naive and roughly ten relapsed/refractory patients; some 18 were IGHV unmutated. Cryopreserved peripheral blood mononuclear cells were collected at three points: before therapy, at response, and at either sustained remission or disease progression. Partial responses were observed in about 25 patients and complete responses in 2; after a median follow-up of around 68 months, remission was maintained in 15 or so patients and progression was observed in about twelve. Every remission and progressive disease sample was obtained while ibrutinib was still being received by the patients. Of the roughly 90 participants in the trial, roughly 26 had longitudinal samples available. Samples averaged approximately 260,000 productive templates and 80,000 to 100,000 productive rearrangements. Samples at response were collected after a median of about 12 months of treatment, with a range of roughly 6 to 36 months. The investigation overall reported the following: Public clonotypes were rare and either contracted or stayed stable during treatment, and the rise in clonality at ibrutinib response reflected the expansion of private clonotypes. Clonality increased at ibrutinib response, stayed stable in sustained remission, and fell back toward baseline at progression. At baseline, clonality was higher than in age-matched healthy donors and showed a strong correlation with circulating CD8+ T-cell counts. Lymph node repertoires were not examined, and the timing of sampling was not matched between patients in sustained remission and those whose disease progressed.

In the paper's terms, the time point label means: 20 to 25 months on ibrutinib. For TCR beta library preparation, 1.5 to 2 micrograms of genomic DNA were extracted from the cryopreserved PBMCs. High-throughput TCR beta sequencing was performed on longitudinal blood samples from CLL patients receiving ibrutinib monotherapy. The patients took part in an open-label, single-center phase 2 trial of ibrutinib monotherapy. CDR1 SGHVS and CDR2 FNYEAQ are derived from the germline V gene. V is pruned by 4 bases and J by 7 bases, leaving 10 bases of the junction without a gene match. From cysteine to phenylalanine, the CDR3 is 16 amino acids long. Only CDR3 DNA is held: 48 bases, read in frame from base 1. Each clonotype received, on average, approximately 9.9x coverage in deep resolution sequencing performed on a MiSeq, where the target depth lay between 1 in 1 million and 1 in 200,000 T cells. The immunoSEQ hsTCRB Kit was used to generate TCR beta libraries. As for the authors' bioinformatics: The data were analyzed with ImmunoSEQ Analyzer and ImmunoSEQ Data Assistant, and V, D and J gene assignments followed IMGT definitions. Clonality, with values ranging from 0 to 1, was calculated as one minus the normalized Shannon entropy of productive rearrangement frequencies. Only overrepresented clonotypes making up at least 0.05% of the repertoire of each patient were included in the public clonotype analysis. Repertoires from some 14 age-matched healthy donors in immuneACCESS were used as clonality controls. TCRdb provides this immuneACCESS table in a form limited to in-frame rearrangements. Some clones are lacking; in checked studies, under half of them reflect an unresolved V gene, and why the rest are absent is not known. V and J calls and clone size are given by that table; D and trimming were obtained from the DNA. The sample yields 70,000 to 80,000 clones; over 65% were counted once. In total, the top ten clones hold about 40% of the sample.

As for this clone: The antigen it binds to is not known. The sample holds no much larger clone one base away, and base qualities are not on file.

The chain joins TRBV7-6 to TRBJ1-4; 9 central nucleotides agree with TRBD1. The sample was PBMCs, taken after 24 months of ibrutinib treatment. This TCR was sampled from a human donor with chronic lymphocytic leukemia. CDR3 protein: CASSSHLGQGGEKLFF. The DNA reads as follows: TGTGCCAGCAGCTCCCACCTGGGACAGGGAGGTGAAAAACTGTTTTTT.